This T cell receptor beta chain stems from a study of blood T cell repertoires in COVID-19 (dated by TCRdb to 2020 to 2021). For context, the study as a whole: Collaborator samples came from the United States, Italy and Spain and covered acute and convalescent phases of COVID-19. The material from the prospective study consisted of cDNA or gDNA derived from T cells, B-cell-depleted T cells, or PBMCs. The dataset comprised deeply sampled blood TCRbeta repertoires from subjects exposed to, actively infected with, or recovered from COVID-19. A freely available public database, intended as a resource for researchers studying the immune response to SARS-CoV-2, is where the repertoires were released. Samples were obtained from the ongoing ImmuneRACE study (first 160 participants) and from some 1,200 subjects provided by 6 global collaborators. A de-identified subject ID, COVID-19 status, age in years and sex were almost always included in the sample metadata. HLA class I and class II types, where available, came from metadata supplied by the sample provider rather than from assay-based typing.

CDR1 and CDR2 are read off the germline V gene (reference sequence) as LGHDT and YNNKEL. V was cut back by 2 bases and J by 5 bases, leaving a gap of 18 bases between them. Counted from cysteine to phenylalanine, this CDR3 has 16 amino acids. The only DNA kept is the CDR3, 48 bases in frame from the first base. Paper-wide results and their limitations: Clinical and demographic metadata were provided uncurated, with the amount varying by source and participant.

Collaborating institutions collected whole blood in K2EDTA tubes following their own protocols. For TCRbeta analysis, collaborators shipped samples in one of three forms: frozen whole blood, isolated PBMCs, or DNA extracted from either of those sample types. TCRbeta CDR3 regions were amplified from genomic DNA using the immunoSEQ Assay, a bias-controlled multiplex PCR. On the authors' methods: The number of nucleated cells in each sample was estimated from the amplification of reference gene primers within the assay. To quantify the absolute abundance of each unique TCRbeta CDR3 rearrangement, sequence reads were collapsed and filtered. For each sample, productive Simpson clonality was calculated as the square root of Simpson's diversity index over productive rearrangements. Here the immuneACCESS table is served through TCRdb, limited to in-frame sequences with V and J called. Missing clones are a known gap in these copies; in checked studies unresolved V genes cover under half, and the rest lacks a known reason. The DNA was the basis for D and trimming; V, J and clone size are from that table. Recorded for this sample are fewer than 200,000 clones; 70% to 85% of them occurred a single time. Of the sample, 7.5% to 10% is held by the ten largest clones.

In the case of this clone: The antigen this receptor binds is unknown. Base qualities are not provided; no much larger clone lies one nucleotide away.

The rearranged chain carries TRBV3-1 (or the pseudogene TRBV3-2) and TRBJ1-2, and the D gene may be TRBD1, 6 bases matching. The receptor comes from a woman aged 80 or older with acute or convalescent COVID-19. Source material: peripheral blood. The CDR3 amino acid sequence is: CASSQPRRGAWYGYTF. At the DNA level, the sequence is TGTGCCAGCAGCCAACCCCGACGGGGGGCTTGGTATGGCTACACCTTC.